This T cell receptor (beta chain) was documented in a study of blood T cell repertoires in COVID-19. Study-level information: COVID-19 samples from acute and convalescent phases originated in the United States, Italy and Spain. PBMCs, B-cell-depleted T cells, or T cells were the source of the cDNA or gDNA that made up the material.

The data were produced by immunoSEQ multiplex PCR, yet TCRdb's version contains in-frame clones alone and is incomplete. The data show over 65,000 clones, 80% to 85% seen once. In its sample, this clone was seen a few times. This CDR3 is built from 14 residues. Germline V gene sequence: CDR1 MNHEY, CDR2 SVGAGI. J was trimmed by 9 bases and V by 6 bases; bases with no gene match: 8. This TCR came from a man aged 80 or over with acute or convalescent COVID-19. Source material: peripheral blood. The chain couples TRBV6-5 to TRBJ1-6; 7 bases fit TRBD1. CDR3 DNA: TGTGCCAGCAGGCGGGACAGCGGAAGTTCACCCCTCCACTTT. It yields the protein CASRRDSGSSPLHF.